Presented here are 16 T cell receptor beta chains from one specimen sequenced in a study of cytomegalovirus exposure and HLA in healthy donors. PCR used 60 Vbeta primers and 13 Jbeta primers. The repertoire was sequenced with immunoSEQ multiplex PCR; TCRdb's copy has only in-frame clones and lacks some. The data hold roughly 160,000 clones, with roughly 80% observed a single time. Sequences were obtained from PBMCs. The receptors stem from a male donor in good health and CMV-seronegative.

The chain has TRBV9 and TRBJ2-5; D is possibly TRBD1 (5 bases). The CDR3 runs to 15 residues. CDR1 SGDLS and CDR2 YYNGEE come from the germline V gene. Trimming cost V 0 bases and J 5 bases, with 14 bases left between them. The CDR3, as DNA: TGTGCCAGCAGCGTAGGAGTCAGGGCAAGGGAGACCCAGTACTTC. Residues: CASSVGVRARETQYF.

The chain combines TRBV14 with TRBJ1-1; a possible D gene is TRBD1 (5 bases). Germline CDR1 reads SGHDN; CDR2 reads FVKESK. The CDR3 has 17 residues. The ends were cut back, 4 bases at V and 0 bases at J, with 18 bases in the middle. CDR3 region: CASSLWVGTGVNTEAFF. DNA for the CDR3: TGTGCCAGCAGCCTCTGGGTGGGGACGGGGGTGAACACTGAAGCTTTCTTT.

A few counts support this clone. The gene calls are TRBV11-2 and TRBJ2-3, with D perhaps TRBD2 (6 bases). Germline V CDR1 and CDR2: SGHAT, FQNNGV. The CDR3 covers 16 residues. V lost 5 bases, J lost 4 bases, and 19 bases lay in between. The CDR3 is CASSPGVGPAADTQYF. DNA for the CDR3: TGTGCCAGCAGCCCGGGGGTGGGACCCGCCGCAGATACGCAGTATTTT.

The genes are TRBV29-1 and TRBJ1-4; unclear D gene. V lost 4 bases, J lost 3 bases, and 9 bases lay in between. The CDR3 spans 13 residues. Germline loops: CDR1 SQVTM, CDR2 ANQGSEA. The DNA for the CDR3 is TGCAGCGTTGGGATGGGAGCTAATGAAAAACTGTTTTTT. Residues: CSVGMGANEKLFF. Based on the CDR3 plus reference TRBV29-1 and TRBJ1-4, the full variable domain is SAVISQKPSRDICQRGTSLTIQCQVDSQVTMMFWYRQQPGQSLTLIATANQGSEATYESGFVIDKFPISRPNLTFSTLTVSNMSPEDSSIYLCSVGMGANEKLFFGSGTQLSVL.

The chain recombines TRBV19 with TRBJ1-1; TRBD1 is a possible D gene (5 bases). The CDR3 length is 15 residues. The V end was cut by 3 bases, the J end by 0 bases, with 11 bases between. The germline CDR1 and CDR2 sequences are LNHDA and SQIVND (reference sequence). The CDR3 DNA sequence: TGTGCCAGTAGTATTCAACAGGTCGTGAACACTGAAGCTTTCTTT. Amino acids: CASSIQQVVNTEAFF.

The chain has TRBV14 and TRBJ2-2, with 8 bases aligning to TRBD1. CDR1 SGHDN and CDR2 FVKESK come from the germline V gene. After removal of 4 bases from V and 6 bases from J, the junction contained 7 bases not matched to a gene. This CDR3 spans 15 amino acids. CDR3 coding DNA: TGTGCCAGCAGCCCCCGGACAGGGTCTTCCGGGGAGCTGTTTTTT. Its protein is CASSPRTGSSGELFF.

The chain employs TRBV6-5 and TRBJ2-1; TRBD2 matches 16 bases. V lost 7 bases to trimming and J lost 10 bases; unmatched junction nucleotides: 7. Germline assignment: CDR1 MNHEY and CDR2 SVGAGI. The CDR3 length is 15 residues. The CDR3 region has the DNA TGTGCCAGCAATCCTCCGGGACTAGCGGGGGGGGAGCAGTTCTTC. Translated, it gives CASNPPGLAGGEQFF.

This clone was counted a few times. The chain has TRBV7-2 and TRBJ1-5; D unclear. Trimming left V 3 bases short and J 5 bases short, with 14 bases between. The CDR3 spans 15 residues. The germline CDR1 and CDR2 sequences are SGHTA and FQGNSA. This CDR3 reads CASSLSLQSDQPQHF. The CDR3 DNA reads TGTGCCAGCAGCTTGAGCCTCCAATCCGATCAGCCCCAGCATTTT.

The chain has TRBV5-4 and TRBJ2-3, with 7 bases identical to TRBD1. This CDR3 spans 14 amino acids. The junction had 2 bases not matched to a gene; V was cut back by 4 bases and J by 0 bases. The V gene's germline CDR1 is SGHNT and CDR2 YYREEE (reference sequence). CDR3 DNA sequence: TGTGCCAGCAGCCGGGGACAGAGCACAGATACGCAGTATTTT. Translation gives CASSRGQSTDTQYF.

The genes are TRBV6-4 and TRBJ1-2; the D gene is possibly TRBD1 (6 bases). V lost 0 bases, J lost 4 bases, and 12 bases lay in between. CDR3 length: 15 amino acids. Germline V lookup: CDR1 MRHNA, CDR2 SNTAGT. The CDR3 sequence: CASSDSPTGLYGYTF. For the CDR3, the DNA is TGTGCCAGCAGTGACTCCCCGACAGGTCTCTATGGCTACACCTTC.

The rearrangement uses TRBV15 and TRBJ2-2; 12 positions match TRBD1. After removal of 6 bases from V and 6 bases from J, the junction contained 2 bases not matched to a gene. CDR1 LNHNV and CDR2 YYDKDF come from the germline V gene (reference sequence). The CDR3 sequence is 14 residues long. The CDR3 bases are TGTGCCACCAGTGGGACAGGGGGCTCCGGGGAGCTGTTTTTT. Amino acid sequence: CATSGTGGSGELFF. Full variable domain (outside the CDR3, taken from reference TRBV15 and TRBJ2-2): DAMVIQNPRYQVTQFGKPVTLSCSQTLNHNVMYWYQQKSSQAPKLLFHYYDKDFNNEADTPDNFQSRRPNTSFCFLDIRSPGLGDTAMYLCATSGTGGSGELFFGEGSRLTVL.

This chain links TRBV4-1 with TRBJ2-1, with D possibly TRBD2 on 6 matching bases. Germline assignment: CDR1 MGHRA and CDR2 YSYEKL. V lost 0 bases, J lost 0 bases, and 15 bases lay in between. This CDR3 has 18 amino acids. DNA of the CDR3: TGCGCCAGCAGCCAAGATCGGCGGGACGGCAGCTCCTACAATGAGCAGTTCTTC. Amino acid sequence: CASSQDRRDGSSYNEQFF.

This chain joins TRBV7-2 and TRBJ1-2, with TRBD1 as a possible D gene (5 bases). CDR1 is SGHTA and CDR2 is FQGNSA in the germline V gene. The CDR3 totals 13 residues. V lost 5 bases, J lost 2 bases, and 9 bases lay in between. CDR3 DNA sequence: TGTGCCAGCAGCCGCGACAGAAACTATGGCTACACCTTC. It codes for CASSRDRNYGYTF.

Only one count was recorded for this clone. The rearrangement joins TRBV30 to TRBJ1-6; TRBD1 is a possible D gene (5 bases). This CDR3 is 17 amino acids long. Trimming pared 4 bases from V and 2 bases from J, leaving 18 bases between. Germline CDR1 GTSNPN, CDR2 SVGIG (reference sequence). DNA of the CDR3: TGTGCCTGGACCTCAGGGATGGGAGGCGCCTATAATTCACCCCTCCACTTT. As protein: CAWTSGMGGAYNSPLHF.

The CDR3 nucleotides are TGTGCCAGCACTAACCGGGAGGGAAGCGGCTACACCTTC. Translated, it gives CASTNREGSGYTF. V and J are TRBV6-1 and TRBJ1-2; D is unresolved. Germline CDR1 reads MNHNS; CDR2 reads SASEGT. The CDR3 is 13 residues long. Trimming took 7 bases from V and 8 from J, leaving 17 bases between them.

About this clone: At one end the junction does not follow the germline gene, possibly because of a read error. V and J are TRBV7-9 and TRBJ1-4; TRBD1 agrees at 8 bases. Germline CDR1 reads SEHNR; CDR2 reads FQNEAQ (reference sequence). There are 17 residues in the CDR3. In DNA form, the CDR3 reads TGTTCCAGCAGCTTCCCCGACAGGGGAGCAACTAATGAAAAACTGTTTTTT. Translation: CSSSFPDRGATNEKLFF.